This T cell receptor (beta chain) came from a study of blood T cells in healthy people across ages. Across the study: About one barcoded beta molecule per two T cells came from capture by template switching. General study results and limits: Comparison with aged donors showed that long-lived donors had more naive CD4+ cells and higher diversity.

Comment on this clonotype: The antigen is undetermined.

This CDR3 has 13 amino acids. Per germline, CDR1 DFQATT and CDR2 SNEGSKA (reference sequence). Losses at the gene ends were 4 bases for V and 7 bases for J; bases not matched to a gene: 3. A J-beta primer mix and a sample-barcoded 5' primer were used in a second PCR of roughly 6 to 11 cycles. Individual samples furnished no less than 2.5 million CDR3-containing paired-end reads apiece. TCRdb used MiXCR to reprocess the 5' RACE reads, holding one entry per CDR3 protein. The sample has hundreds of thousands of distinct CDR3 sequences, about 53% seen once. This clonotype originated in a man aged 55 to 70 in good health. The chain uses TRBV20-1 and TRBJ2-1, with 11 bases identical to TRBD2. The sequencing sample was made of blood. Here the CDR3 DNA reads TGCAGTGCTATTAGCGGGGGGGCGAATGAGCAGTTCTTC. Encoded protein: CSAISGGANEQFF.